This T cell receptor (beta chain) was retrieved from a study of CD8+CD57+ T cells in acquired aplastic anemia. Study in general: Sorted CD4+ plus CD8+ cells gave DNA averaging roughly 3 ug.

Overall study results and limits: Patients and controls were found to share twenty-nine CD8+ CDR3 sequences. Patients did not significantly differ from controls in CD8+ Simpson's diversity.

The use of genomic DNA as template underpinned the TCR beta VDJ and CDR3 profiling. TCRdb fed the reads into MiXCR, producing one record per CDR3 protein. The sample carries some 64,000 distinct CDR3 sequences, about 54% recorded once. Concerning this clonotype itself: The antigen remains undetermined.

V lost 4 bases, J lost 1 base, and 3 bases stayed unmatched. Per germline, CDR1 SGDLS and CDR2 YYNGEE. This CDR3 comprises 17 residues. The sequence was collected from a human donor in good health, serving as a control. Sequencing used sorted CD4+, CD8+, or CD8+CD57+ T cells (not recorded which) from PBMCs. The V gene is TRBV9, the J gene TRBJ2-3, with TRBD2 matching over 16 bases. CDR3 sequence reads: CASSFGTSGRGTDTQYF. The CDR3 DNA is TGTGCCAGCAGCTTTGGGACTAGCGGGAGGGGCACAGATACGCAGTATTTT.